The 17 T cell receptor beta chains presented below share a single source sample, sequenced in a study of read filtering for tumor transcriptome and immune sequencing. This library used roughly 400 ng RNA and molecular barcoded adaptors spanning alpha/delta and beta/gamma chains. TCRdb passed the reads through MiXCR, listing each CDR3 protein once. The sample has 15,000 to 20,000 distinct CDR3 sequences; around 21% are singletons. The sequenced sample consisted of a population of CD138-negative cells sorted from bone marrow. Every receptor here comes from a donor aged 40 or older with multiple myeloma.

V is TRBV3-1 and J is TRBJ2-2; tentative D call: TRBD2 (6 bases). The CDR3 loop spans 16 amino acids. Germline CDR1 is LGHDT and CDR2 is YNNKEL (reference sequence). Trimming left V 2 bases short and J 5 bases short, with 15 bases between. This CDR3 reads CASSQPRLGRTGELFF. The CDR3 nucleotides are TGTGCCAGCAGCCAACCGCGACTAGGGCGGACCGGGGAGCTGTTTTTT.

J is TRBJ2-3 and V is TRBV9; D tentatively fits TRBD1 or TRBD2 (6 bases each). This CDR3 comprises 16 residues. Germline-derived CDR1 and CDR2 are SGDLS and YYNGEE. V gave up 6 bases and J gave up 2 bases, with 19 bases separating them. CDR3 protein: CASTVGGSLNTDTQYF. CDR3 sequence (DNA): TGTGCCAGCACCGTCGGGGGCAGTTTGAACACAGATACGCAGTATTTT.

This clonotype appeared a single time. A much larger clone differs from this one at a single base, so this may be a read error. The CDR3 DNA reads TGTGCCAGCAGTTACCCATCGGACGCTACCGGGACTAGCGGTTACTACGAGCAGTACTTC. It codes for CASSYPSDATGTSGYYEQYF. V usage is TRBV6-5 and J usage is TRBJ2-7; TRBD2 aligns across 11 bases. Looked up from germline, CDR1 is MNHEY and CDR2 is SVGAGI. This CDR3 contains 20 residues. Trimming cost V 2 bases and J 3 bases; bases outside gene matches: 18.

This chain's CDR3 is CASSLGGPGGANVLTF. Written as DNA, the CDR3 is TGTGCCAGCAGCTTGGGAGGCCCGGGGGGGGCCAACGTCCTGACTTTC. The genes are TRBV5-4 and TRBJ2-6; TRBD2 is a possible D gene (5 bases). CDR1 and CDR2 from the germline V gene are SGHNT and YYREEE (reference sequence). The CDR3 spans 16 residues. Trimming took off 0 bases at V and 4 bases at J, with 11 bases between the two ends. The variable domain in full, with the rest retrieved from reference TRBV5-4 and TRBJ2-6, is ETGVTQSPTHLIKTRGQQVTLRCSSQSGHNTVSWYQQALGQGPQFIFQYYREEENGRGNFPPRFSGLQFPNYSSELNVNALELDDSALYLCASSLGGPGGANVLTFGAGSRLTVL.

This chain links TRBV20-1 with TRBJ2-7; TRBD1 agrees at 10 bases. The CDR3 has 15 residues. Germline CDR1 reads DFQATT; CDR2 reads SNEGSKA (reference sequence). Losses at the gene ends were 2 bases for V and 4 bases for J; bases not matched to a gene: 8. CDR3 DNA: TGCAGTGCTAGATCGGTCCGGGACAGGGGTTACGAGCAGTACTTC. It specifies CSARSVRDRGYEQYF.

Comment on this clonotype: One end of the junction is discordant with germline, which a read error may explain. V usage is TRBV29-1 and J usage is TRBJ2-6, with D possibly being TRBD1 or TRBD2 (5 bases each). From germline, CDR1 is SQVTM and CDR2 ANQGSEA. CDR3 length equals 14 residues. CDR3 amino acids: CSVAAGYGANFLTF. The CDR3 nucleotides read TGCAGCGTTGCCGCCGGGTACGGGGCCAACTTCCTGACTTTC.

The table lists this clonotype with many counts. V gene TRBV5-1 combines with J gene TRBJ2-5, with a weak D call TRBD1 (8 bases). Germline V gene sequence: CDR1 SGHRS, CDR2 YFSETQ. The CDR3 spans 14 residues. The V end lost 4 bases, the J end lost 5 bases, and 15 bases lay between the germline ends. CDR3 nucleotides: TGCGCCAGCAGCCCCGGACAGGGAGGGGAGACCCAGTACTTC. This translates into CASSPGQGGETQYF. The whole variable domain, remainder taken from reference TRBV5-1 and TRBJ2-5, is KAGVTQTPRYLIKTRGQQVTLSCSPISGHRSVSWYQQTPGQGLQFLFEYFSETQRNKGNFPGRFSGRQFSNSRSEMNVSTLELGDSALYLCASSPGQGGETQYFGPGTRLLVL.

This clonotype has only a few counts. The chain combines TRBV11-2 with TRBJ1-1, with D hard to call. The CDR3 runs to 16 residues. CDR1 SGHAT and CDR2 FQNNGV come from the germline V gene. V shed 0 bases and J shed 5 bases, with 16 bases lying between them. The chain's CDR3 is CASSLDRPGPGTEAFF. CDR3 nucleotide sequence: TGTGCCAGCAGCTTAGATCGACCCGGGCCGGGTACTGAAGCTTTCTTT. Full variable domain (remainder filled in from reference TRBV11-2 and TRBJ1-1): EAGVAQSPRYKIIEKRQSVAFWCNPISGHATLYWYQQILGQGPKLLIQFQNNGVVDDSQLPKDRFSAERLKGVDSTLKIQPAKLEDSAVYLCASSLDRPGPGTEAFFGQGTRLTVV.

Many counts were recorded for this clonotype. The rearrangement links TRBV19 to TRBJ1-1, with 7 bases lining up with TRBD1. The V gene's germline CDR1 is LNHDA and CDR2 SQIVND (reference sequence). The CDR3 extends over 15 amino acids. J lost 0 bases, V lost 6 bases, and 7 bases had no gene match. CDR3 in DNA: TGTGCCAGTAGATCAGGGGGGACTCTGAACACTGAAGCTTTCTTT. This sequence encodes CASRSGGTLNTEAFF.

Notes on this clonotype: One base away lies a much larger clone, so this may be a sequencing read error. The rearrangement joins TRBV6-1 to TRBJ2-2, with 11 bases lining up with TRBD2. This CDR3 is built from 15 residues. The germline V gene has CDR1 MNHNS and CDR2 SASEGT. This CDR3 reads CASTAGTSGTGELLF. The DNA for the CDR3 is TGTGCCAGCACCGCCGGGACTAGCGGCACCGGGGAGCTGCTTTTT.

This clonotype was detected many times. The chain uses TRBV7-2 and TRBJ2-1, with 9 bases fitting TRBD2. The CDR3 loop spans 16 amino acids. Losses at the gene ends were 3 bases for V and 1 base for J; bases not matched to a gene: 4. The germline V gene encodes CDR1 SGHTA and CDR2 FQGNSA. The CDR3 loop is CASSFGSGSSYNEQFF. The CDR3 DNA is TGTGCCAGCAGCTTTGGTAGCGGGAGTTCCTACAATGAGCAGTTCTTC.

The chain couples TRBV9 to TRBJ2-3, with 7 bases matching TRBD1. Germline V gene data show CDR1 as SGDLS and CDR2 as YYNGEE. V lost 3 bases, J lost 3 bases, and 7 bases stayed unmatched. This CDR3 spans 15 amino acids. The CDR3 region is CASSGRLQGTDTQYF. The CDR3 DNA sequence: TGTGCCAGCAGCGGAAGACTACAGGGGACAGATACGCAGTATTTT.

This clonotype has just a few counts. The chain joins TRBV28 to TRBJ1-5; no firm D call. CDR1 is MDHEN, CDR2 SYDVKM, per germline. V gave up 6 bases and J gave up 3 bases, with 12 bases separating them. The CDR3 has 14 residues. In nucleotides, the CDR3 is TGTGCCAGCAGCCCCCGGGCTCCCAATCAGCCCCAGCATTTT. Amino acid sequence: CASSPRAPNQPQHF.

This clonotype has only a few counts. This rearrangement joins TRBV6-6 to TRBJ2-7, with D uncertain. CDR1 is MNHNY and CDR2 is SVGAGI in the germline V gene (reference sequence). V lost 7 bases and J 3 bases, leaving 10 bases between the germline ends. CDR3 length: 12 amino acids. CDR3 residues: CASTHSFYEQYF. Written as DNA, the CDR3 is TGTGCCAGCACCCATAGCTTCTACGAGCAGTACTTC.

In this sample, this clonotype turned up a few times. The CDR3 sequence: CASSLVGDGETQYF. The CDR3, as DNA: TGTGCCAGCAGTTTAGTGGGGGATGGCGAGACCCAGTACTTC. The V call is TRBV12-3 or TRBV12-4, the J call TRBJ2-5; either TRBD1 or TRBD2 may fit D (5 bases each). Trimming took 1 base from V and 5 from J, leaving 11 bases between them. The CDR3 extends over 14 amino acids.

The V call is TRBV29-1, the J call TRBJ2-7; D may match TRBD1 or TRBD2 (6 bases each). The CDR3 covers 16 residues. The germline CDR1 and CDR2 sequences are SQVTM and ANQGSEA. The V end was cut by 4 bases, the J end by 1 base, with 20 bases between. The CDR3 protein is CSVGALPGASSYEQYF. CDR3 DNA sequence: TGCAGCGTTGGAGCCCTACCGGGGGCGTCTTCCTACGAGCAGTACTTC.

About this clonotype: This may be a read error: a much more frequent sequence differs by one nucleotide. The missing conserved phenylalanine or tryptophan at the end of this CDR3 makes a read error likely. The chain joins TRBV11-2 to TRBJ1-1; TRBD1 matches at 7 bases. The CDR3 totals 13 residues. Trimming removed 3 bases from V and 5 bases from J; junction bases left unmatched: 3. The germline gives CDR1 SGHAT, CDR2 FQNNGV. The CDR3 loop reads CASSFSGGTEAFS. In DNA, the CDR3 is TGTGCCAGCAGCTTTTCAGGGGGAACTGAAGCTTTCTCT.